The T cell receptor beta chain described here comes from a study of blood T cell repertoires in COVID-19. Study-wide context: Sources were T cells, B-cell-depleted T cells, or PBMCs; the material itself was cDNA or gDNA.

Per the study methods: The assay estimated nucleated cells by amplifying reference gene primers. Profiled with immunoSEQ multiplex PCR; TCRdb holds only in-frame clones, not every one. The DNA was the basis for D and trimming; V, J and clone size are from that table. The sample records 90,000 or so clones, roughly nine tenths being singletons. Trimming took 6 bases from V and 2 from J; bases not matched to a gene: 3. The CDR3 extends over 13 amino acids. CDR1 and CDR2 (germline): SGHTA, FQGTGA. What was sequenced was peripheral blood. The receptor was derived from a woman at least 80 years old with active COVID-19. The chain has TRBV7-3 and TRBJ1-2; 7 nucleotides align to TRBD1. CDR3 residues: CASSQGQNYGYTF. The DNA for the CDR3 is TGTGCCAGCAGTCAGGGACAGAACTATGGCTACACCTTC.